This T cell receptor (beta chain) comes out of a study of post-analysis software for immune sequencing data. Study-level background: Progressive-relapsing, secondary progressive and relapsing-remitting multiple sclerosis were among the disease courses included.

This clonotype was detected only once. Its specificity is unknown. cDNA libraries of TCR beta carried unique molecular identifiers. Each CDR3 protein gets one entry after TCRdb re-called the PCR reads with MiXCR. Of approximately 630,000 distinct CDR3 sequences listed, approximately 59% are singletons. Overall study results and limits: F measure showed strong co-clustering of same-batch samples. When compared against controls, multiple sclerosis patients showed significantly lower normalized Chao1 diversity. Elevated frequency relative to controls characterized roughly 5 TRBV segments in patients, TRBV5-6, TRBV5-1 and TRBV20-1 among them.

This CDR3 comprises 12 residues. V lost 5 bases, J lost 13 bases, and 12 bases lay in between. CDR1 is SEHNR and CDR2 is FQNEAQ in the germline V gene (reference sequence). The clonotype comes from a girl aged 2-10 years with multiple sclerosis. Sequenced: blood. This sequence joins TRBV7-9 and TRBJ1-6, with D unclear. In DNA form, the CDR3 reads TGTGCCAGCAGCGCCGGGTCGGTCCCCCTCCACTTT. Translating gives CASSAGSVPLHF.